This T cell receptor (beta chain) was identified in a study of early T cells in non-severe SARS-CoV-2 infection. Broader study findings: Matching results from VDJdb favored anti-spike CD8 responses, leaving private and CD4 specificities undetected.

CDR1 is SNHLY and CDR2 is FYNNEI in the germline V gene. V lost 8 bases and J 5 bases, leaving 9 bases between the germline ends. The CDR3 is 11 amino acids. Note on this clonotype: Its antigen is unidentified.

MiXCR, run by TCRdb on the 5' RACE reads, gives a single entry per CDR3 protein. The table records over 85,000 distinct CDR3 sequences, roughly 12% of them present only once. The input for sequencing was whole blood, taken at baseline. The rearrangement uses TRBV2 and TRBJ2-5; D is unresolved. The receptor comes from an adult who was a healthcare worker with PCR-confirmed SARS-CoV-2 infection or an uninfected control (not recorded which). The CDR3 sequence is CASCVTETQYF. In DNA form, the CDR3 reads TGTGCCAGCTGCGTCACCGAGACCCAGTACTTC.